The source of this TCR beta chain is a study of blood T cells in healthy people across ages. The second PCR ran about 7 to 12 cycles with a sample-barcoded 5' primer and J-beta primers. TCRdb recomputed calls from the 5' RACE reads with MiXCR, one row per CDR3 protein. The sample yields about 830,000 distinct CDR3 sequences, about three fifths seen once. The CDR3 loop spans 16 amino acids. The germline V gene encodes CDR1 LGHNA and CDR2 YSLEER. Comments on this clonotype: One end of the junction fails to match germline, which may point to a read error.

Each donor supplied roughly 9 milliliters of peripheral blood. The chain recombines TRBV4-3 with TRBJ2-7; perhaps TRBD2 as D (6 bases). The clonotype comes from a man aged 25-45 years in good health. Sequencing input: blood. Written as DNA, the CDR3 is TGCGCCGGCAGCCAAGAAGTGGGCGGGAAGGCCTACGAGCAGTACTTC. This codes for CAGSQEVGGKAYEQYF.